Presented here are 15 T cell receptor beta chains from one specimen sequenced in a study of siplizumab effects on memory and regulatory T cells. Method: immunoSEQ multiplex PCR; TCRdb's copy keeps in-frame clones and lacks some. The table records around 86,000 clones, approximately 93% of them present only once. Sequencing input: non-Treg CD4+ T cells sorted from blood. Source of these receptors: a human donor in good health.

The genes are TRBV2 and TRBJ2-1; D is unresolved. V lost 5 bases and J 0 bases, leaving 8 bases between the germline ends. Germline V CDR1 and CDR2: SNHLY, FYNNEI. This CDR3 comprises 14 residues. This chain's CDR3 is CASSRVRSYNEQFF. As DNA, the CDR3 is TGTGCCAGCAGTCGGGTCCGCTCCTACAATGAGCAGTTCTTC. The whole variable domain, filled in from reference TRBV2 and TRBJ2-1, reads EPEVTQTPSHQVTQMGQEVILRCVPISNHLYFYWYRQILGQKVEFLVSFYNNEISEKSEIFDDQFSVERPDGSNFTLKIRSTKLEDSAMYFCASSRVRSYNEQFFGPGTRLTVL.

The V call is TRBV15, the J call TRBJ2-7; TRBD1 or TRBD2 may be the D gene (5 bases each). Germline V gene data show CDR1 as LNHNV and CDR2 as YYDKDF (reference sequence). The V and J ends lost 1 base and 4 bases respectively, with 14 bases between them. The CDR3 has 15 amino acids. The CDR3, as DNA: TGTGCCACCAGCAGAGGCCCAGGGTGGGAGTACGAGCAGTACTTC. Protein product: CATSRGPGWEYEQYF.

The chain is built from TRBV7-3 and TRBJ2-2; 13 bases are shared with TRBD2. The CDR3 consists of 16 residues. With V trimmed by 5 bases and J by 4 bases, 4 bases remained unmatched. Germline V gene sequence: CDR1 SGHTA, CDR2 FQGTGA. The CDR3 DNA is TGTGCCAGCAGCCCGAGGACTAGCGGGAGCACCGGGGAGCTGTTTTTT. Amino acid sequence: CASSPRTSGSTGELFF.

Only one count was recorded for this clone. The J gene is TRBJ1-1, the V gene TRBV29-1; D remains unclear. The V gene lost 5 bases and the J gene lost 0 bases, with 10 bases spanning the gap. Germline lookup yields CDR1 SQVTM and CDR2 ANQGSEA. The length of the CDR3 is 13 residues. CDR3 nucleotides: TGCAGCGTTAGAGGAGGGATGAACACTGAAGCTTTCTTT. Encoded protein: CSVRGGMNTEAFF. Filled out from reference TRBV29-1 and TRBJ1-1, the complete variable domain reads SAVISQKPSRDICQRGTSLTIQCQVDSQVTMMFWYRQQPGQSLTLIATANQGSEATYESGFVIDKFPISRPNLTFSTLTVSNMSPEDSSIYLCSVRGGMNTEAFFGQGTRLTVV.

This chain links TRBV2 with TRBJ2-5, with TRBD1 identical over 8 bases. There are 15 residues in the CDR3. Germline trimming cut 2 bases from V and 2 bases from J; bases unmatched to any gene: 4. The germline V gene has CDR1 SNHLY and CDR2 FYNNEI. Here the CDR3 DNA reads TGTGCCAGCAGTGAACAAGGACAGGGACAAGAGACCCAGTACTTC. Encoded protein: CASSEQGQGQETQYF. The variable domain in full, completed from reference TRBV2 and TRBJ2-5, reads EPEVTQTPSHQVTQMGQEVILRCVPISNHLYFYWYRQILGQKVEFLVSFYNNEISEKSEIFDDQFSVERPDGSNFTLKIRSTKLEDSAMYFCASSEQGQGQETQYFGPGTRLLVL.

On this clone itself: At one of its ends the junction is not consistent with the germline gene, which may arise from a read error. This chain connects TRBV7-9 to TRBJ2-7; D is ambiguous. This CDR3 comprises 12 residues. Germline CDR1 SEHNR, CDR2 FQNEAQ (reference sequence). CDR3 nucleotides: TGTGCCAGCAGCTTAGACTCCCACGAGCAGTACTTC. It is translated as CASSLDSHEQYF.

The gene calls are TRBV7-8 and TRBJ1-1; the D gene is possibly TRBD1 (5 bases). The CDR3 length is 16 residues. V was clipped by 0 bases and J by 5 bases, with 16 bases between them. Germline V gene data show CDR1 as SGHVS and CDR2 as FQNEAQ. CDR3 sequence reads: CASSLALGTVLTEAFF. The CDR3 bases are TGTGCCAGCAGCTTAGCTCTGGGGACGGTATTGACTGAAGCTTTCTTT.

The chain links TRBV10-3 to TRBJ2-1; 14 nucleotides align to TRBD2. The CDR3 is made up of 15 amino acids. Germline lookup yields CDR1 ENHRY and CDR2 SYGVKD. The trim removed 6 bases at V and 10 bases at J, leaving 8 bases unmatched. Written as DNA, the CDR3 is TGTGCCATCAGCGGGACTAGCGGGAGAATGGTAGAGCAGTTCTTC. This sequence encodes CAISGTSGRMVEQFF.

The rearrangement links TRBV5-6 to TRBJ2-1; D possibly corresponds to TRBD2 (7 bases). CDR3 length: 17 amino acids. The germline CDR1 and CDR2 sequences are SGHDT and YYEEEE. Trimming removed 1 base from V and 9 bases from J, with 23 bases in between. The CDR3 is CASSLYRAKREGGEQFF. CDR3 bases: TGTGCCAGCAGCTTGTACCGGGCCAAGCGGGAAGGGGGTGAGCAGTTCTTC. Together with reference TRBV5-6 and TRBJ2-1, the CDR3 gives the full variable domain: DAGVTQSPTHLIKTRGQQVTLRCSPKSGHDTVSWYQQALGQGPQFIFQYYEEEERQRGNFPDRFSGHQFPNYSSELNVNALLLGDSALYLCASSLYRAKREGGEQFFGPGTRLTVL.

In nucleotides, the CDR3 is TGTGCCAGCAGCGTAGCTTCCGGGGAGCTGTTTTTT. It is translated as CASSVASGELFF. The rearrangement uses TRBV9 and TRBJ2-2; unclear D gene. V was pared by 0 bases and J by 6 bases, with 3 bases between. There are 12 residues in the CDR3. Per the germline V gene, CDR1 is SGDLS and CDR2 is YYNGEE.

The chain combines TRBV7-9 with TRBJ1-1; D ambiguous. Between the trimmed V and J ends, which lost 5 bases and 9 bases, there was a span of 13 bases. The CDR3 runs to 12 residues. Germline values: CDR1 SEHNR, CDR2 FQNEAQ (reference sequence). The CDR3 protein is CASSADGRKAFF. CDR3 nucleotides: TGTGCCAGCAGCGCGGATGGCCGGAAAGCTTTCTTT.

This sequence joins TRBV7-2 and TRBJ2-2, with D possibly matching TRBD1 (6 bases). V shed 4 bases and J shed 2 bases, with 17 bases lying between them. Germline lookup yields CDR1 SGHTA and CDR2 FQGNSA. The CDR3 loop spans 17 amino acids. This CDR3 reads CASSSRTAPRNTGELFF. DNA of the CDR3: TGTGCCAGCAGCTCACGGACAGCCCCGCGAAACACCGGGGAGCTGTTTTTT. The entire variable domain, with the rest obtained from reference TRBV7-2 and TRBJ2-2, is as follows: GAGVSQSPSNKVTEKGKDVELRCDPISGHTALYWYRQSLGQGLEFLIYFQGNSAPDKSGLPSDRFSAERTGGSVSTLTIQRTQQEDSAVYLCASSSRTAPRNTGELFFGEGSRLTVL.

The chain is built from TRBV6-5 and TRBJ1-2; TRBD1 matches 7 bases. This CDR3 contains 13 residues. Germline V lookup: CDR1 MNHEY, CDR2 SVGAGI. V lost 2 bases, J lost 4 bases, and 1 base stayed unmatched. This chain's CDR3 is CASSYAGGYGYTF. The CDR3 DNA follows: TGTGCCAGCAGTTACGCAGGGGGCTATGGCTACACCTTC.

This chain connects TRBV18 to TRBJ2-5, with D possibly TRBD2 on 6 matching bases. The V end was cut by 4 bases, the J end by 4 bases, with 10 bases between. Per the germline V gene, CDR1 is KGHSH and CDR2 is LQKENI. The CDR3 contains 13 residues. The CDR3 loop is CASSQARGETQYF. CDR3 nucleotide sequence: TGTGCCAGCTCACAAGCGCGGGGAGAGACCCAGTACTTC.

The genes are TRBV5-1 and TRBJ1-2, with 11 bases that match TRBD1. Germline assignment: CDR1 SGHRS and CDR2 YFSETQ. CDR3 length: 18 amino acids. Unmatched junction bases numbered 14, after V lost 3 bases and J lost 4 bases. CDR3 sequence reads: CASSSGGTGGFSGYGYTF. The DNA of the CDR3 is TGCGCCAGCAGCTCTGGCGGGACAGGGGGGTTTTCTGGCTATGGCTACACCTTC.